Presented here are 25 T cell receptor beta chains from one specimen sequenced in a study of technical replicates of blood from a few donors. Assay used: immunoSEQ multiplex PCR; TCRdb lists only in-frame clones, some missing. The profile covers 55,000 to 75,000 clones, with about nine tenths appearing a single time and around 0.42% taken by the ten largest. The specimen was T cells isolated from PBMCs. All receptors come from a human donor in good health.

The V and J genes are TRBV21-1 and TRBJ2-7; TRBD1 is the table's D call, not checked against the DNA. TRBV21-1 has pseudogene status. The CDR3 runs to 13 residues. The CDR3 spells CASSKQGLDEQYF. The CDR3, as DNA: TGTGCCAGCAGCAAACAGGGGCTAGACGAGCAGTACTTC.

The V gene is TRBV7-3, the J gene TRBJ2-3; D might be TRBD2 (6 bases). V lost 5 bases, J lost 0 bases, and 12 bases lay in between. Germline lookup yields CDR1 SGHTA and CDR2 FQGTGA. This CDR3 has 15 residues. CDR3 sequence reads: CASSPLARSTDTQYF. In DNA, the CDR3 is TGTGCCAGCAGCCCTCTAGCGAGGAGCACAGATACGCAGTATTTT. Filled out from reference TRBV7-3 and TRBJ2-3, the complete variable domain reads GAGVSQTPSNKVTEKGKYVELRCDPISGHTALYWYRQSLGQGPEFLIYFQGTGAADDSGLPNDRFFAVRPEGSVSTLKIQRTERGDSAVYLCASSPLARSTDTQYFGPGTRLTVL.

This clone was seen once. The V call is TRBV29-1, the J call TRBJ2-1, with 9 bases that match TRBD2. Looked up from germline, CDR1 is SQVTM and CDR2 is ANQGSEA. The CDR3 contains 13 residues. With 4 bases clipped from V and 6 bases from J, the junction kept 4 bases outside the gene matches. DNA for the CDR3: TGCAGCGTTGCCGGGACTAGCAGCAATGAGCAGTTCTTC. Translation: CSVAGTSSNEQFF.

This clone has only one observation. The rearrangement links TRBV30 to TRBJ1-4; D gene uncertain. V lost 5 bases to trimming and J lost 8 bases, with 6 bases between them. The CDR3 covers 10 residues. Germline CDR1 GTSNPN, CDR2 SVGIG (reference sequence). CDR3 in amino acids: CAWEGEKLFF. CDR3 bases: TGTGCCTGGGAGGGAGAAAAACTGTTTTTT. Variable domain in full (rest from reference TRBV30 and TRBJ1-4): SQTIHQWPATLVQPVGSPLSLECTVEGTSNPNLYWYRQAAGRGLQLLFYSVGIGQISSEVPQNLSASRPQDRQFILSSKKLLLSDSGFYLCAWEGEKLFFGSGTQLSVL.

V is TRBV4-3 and J is TRBJ2-1; TRBD2 matches 8 bases. The CDR3 is made up of 16 amino acids. Trimming at V came to 2 bases and at J to 6 bases, leaving 9 bases not matched to a gene. The germline CDR1 and CDR2 sequences are LGHNA and YSLEER. The DNA for the CDR3 is TGCGCCAGCAGCCAAAATCGGGGGGGCCTGTTCAATGAGCAGTTCTTC. Translation: CASSQNRGGLFNEQFF.

The V gene is TRBV6-5, the J gene TRBJ2-3; D is unclear. V was shortened by 2 bases and J by 0 bases, with 12 bases between the two germline ends. The CDR3 spans 16 residues. The V gene's germline CDR1 is MNHEY and CDR2 SVGAGI. In nucleotides, the CDR3 is TGTGCCAGCAGTTACGGGCGAGTCACTAGCACAGATACGCAGTATTTT. It is translated as CASSYGRVTSTDTQYF.

The chain uses TRBV12-5 and TRBJ2-7; 7 nucleotides agree with TRBD1. The CDR3 runs to 12 residues. The germline gives CDR1 LGHNT, CDR2 FRNRAP. V dropped 1 base and J dropped 7; count of bases not matched to a gene: 1. The CDR3 region is CASGLEQGEQYF. CDR3 sequence (DNA): TGTGCTAGTGGTTTGGAACAGGGGGAGCAGTACTTC.

This clone was recorded only once. This CDR3 is CASSLSHRDYEQYF. The CDR3 DNA reads TGTGCCAGCAGCTTATCGCACAGGGACTACGAGCAGTACTTC. The genes are TRBV11-2 and TRBJ2-7, with D perhaps matching TRBD1 (6 bases). V was pared by 2 bases and J by 3 bases, with 11 bases between. The CDR3 contains 14 residues. CDR1 and CDR2 (germline): SGHAT, FQNNGV.

The chain uses TRBV6-4 and TRBJ2-1; 7 bases match TRBD1. V gave up 2 bases and J gave up 3 bases; unmatched junction bases: 7. Germline CDR1 reads MRHNA; CDR2 reads SNTAGT. The CDR3 sequence is 16 residues long. The CDR3 DNA follows: TGTGCCAGCAGTGACGAGACAGGGAAATTCTACAATGAGCAGTTCTTC. It specifies CASSDETGKFYNEQFF.

V gene TRBV27 combines with J gene TRBJ1-5, with D possibly matching TRBD1 (5 bases). The length of the CDR3 is 16 residues. Germline assignment: CDR1 MNHEY and CDR2 SMNVEV (reference sequence). V lost 5 bases, J lost 4 bases, and 18 bases lay in between. In DNA form, the CDR3 reads TGTGCCAGCAGTCCGTCGGGACTGGCCTTAAATCAGCCCCAGCATTTT. Translating gives CASSPSGLALNQPQHF.

CDR3 region: CASSMFLAGDSYEQYF. The CDR3 DNA sequence: TGTGCCAGTAGTATGTTCCTAGCGGGGGACTCCTACGAGCAGTACTTC. The chain joins TRBV19 to TRBJ2-7; TRBD2 matches at 10 bases. V dropped 3 bases and J dropped 0; count of bases not matched to a gene: 5. Germline V lookup: CDR1 LNHDA, CDR2 SQIVND (reference sequence). The CDR3 covers 16 residues.

V gene TRBV12-5 combines with J gene TRBJ2-4; possibly TRBD2 for D (5 bases). This CDR3 region has 13 residues. Germline V gene lookup returns CDR1 LGHNT and CDR2 FRNRAP. The V end was cut by 3 bases, the J end by 8 bases, with 11 bases between. CDR3 loop: CASGFSGIDIQYF. In DNA, the CDR3 is TGTGCTAGTGGTTTTTCGGGGATCGACATTCAGTACTTC.

This clone was detected once. The V call is TRBV7-8, the J call TRBJ1-3; D is unresolved. The CDR3 runs 14 residues. Germline V CDR1 and CDR2: SGHVS, FQNEAQ. V was trimmed by 5 bases and J by 3 bases, leaving 11 bases between them. In DNA form, the CDR3 reads TGTGCCAGCAGCGCATCAGTTGTTGGAAACACCATATATTTT. It yields the protein CASSASVVGNTIYF.

In its sample, this clone was seen once. The chain employs TRBV29-1 and TRBJ2-1; TRBD1 might be the D (5 bases). Trimming shortened V by 5 bases and J by 8 bases, and 16 bases separated the two germline ends. The germline gives CDR1 SQVTM, CDR2 ANQGSEA. This CDR3 is 13 amino acids long. The CDR3 DNA reads TGCAGCGTTAGGGGCTGGCGAGACCATGAGCAGTTCTTC. It translates to CSVRGWRDHEQFF.

The chain joins TRBV30 to TRBJ2-5; 11 positions match TRBD2. J gave up 4 bases and V 4 bases, and 8 bases lay outside the gene matches. The CDR3 has 15 residues. Germline values: CDR1 GTSNPN, CDR2 SVGIG (reference sequence). DNA for the CDR3: TGTGCCTGGAACACACTAGCGGGAGCCCGAGAGACCCAGTACTTC. This encodes CAWNTLAGARETQYF.

This rearrangement joins TRBV27 to TRBJ2-5; D is unclear. The ends were cut back, 0 bases at V and 1 base at J, with 6 bases in the middle. The CDR3 length is 14 residues. Germline assignment: CDR1 MNHEY and CDR2 SMNVEV (reference sequence). CDR3 bases: TGTGCCAGCAGTTTATCCAGATCCCAAGAGACCCAGTACTTC. This translates into CASSLSRSQETQYF.

The V call is TRBV11-3, the J call TRBJ2-2; D is possibly TRBD1 (6 bases). In germline, CDR1 is SGHNT, CDR2 YENEEA. The V end was cut by 3 bases, the J end by 2 bases, with 10 bases between. This CDR3 has 15 residues. The CDR3 is CASSLGAGNTGELFF. In nucleotides, the CDR3 is TGTGCCAGCAGCTTGGGGGCTGGAAACACCGGGGAGCTGTTTTTT.

J is TRBJ1-2 and V is TRBV4-1, with D possibly TRBD1 on 5 matching bases. Germline CDR1 and CDR2: MGHRA and YSYEKL. This CDR3 has 15 amino acids. V shed 4 bases and J shed 2 bases, with 14 bases lying between them. CDR3 in DNA: TGCGCCAGCAGCCGGGGCCCGGCGGGGAACTATGGCTACACCTTC. This translates into CASSRGPAGNYGYTF.

The chain recombines TRBV19 with TRBJ1-1; no firm D call. With 6 bases removed from V and 4 bases from J, the gap between germline ends came to 12 bases. The CDR3 runs 13 residues. CDR1 LNHDA and CDR2 SQIVND come from the germline V gene (reference sequence). Here the CDR3 DNA reads TGTGCCAGTAGAGAGGGAGGCGGCACTGAAGCTTTCTTT. This codes for CASREGGGTEAFF.

The gene calls are TRBV9 and TRBJ2-2; D gene uncertain. The germline V and J ends were trimmed by 4 bases and 3 bases, with 13 bases remaining between them. The CDR3 has 15 amino acids. Germline CDR1 and CDR2: SGDLS and YYNGEE. The CDR3 reads CASSILSTHTGELFF. The CDR3 DNA follows: TGTGCCAGCAGCATTCTGTCCACACACACCGGGGAGCTGTTTTTT.

This clone was recorded only once. The chain is built from TRBV5-4 and TRBJ1-1; D unclear. Germline CDR1 is SGHNT and CDR2 is YYREEE (reference sequence). Trimming pared 1 base from V and 2 bases from J, leaving 3 bases between. The CDR3 is made up of 12 amino acids. The CDR3 protein is CASSLSNTEAFF. CDR3 bases: TGTGCCAGCAGCTTGTCAAACACTGAAGCTTTCTTT.

The V and J genes are TRBV2 and TRBJ2-3; 11 positions agree with TRBD2. Trimming at V came to 6 bases and at J to 1 base, leaving 0 bases not matched to a gene. The germline V gene encodes CDR1 SNHLY and CDR2 FYNNEI. CDR3 size: 14 residues. This CDR3 is CASRGLAGTDTQYF. The DNA for the CDR3 is TGTGCCAGCAGGGGACTAGCGGGCACAGATACGCAGTATTTT.

This chain uses TRBV6-6 with TRBJ1-1, with 9 bases fitting TRBD1. The germline V gene has CDR1 MNHNY and CDR2 SVGAGI (reference sequence). Trimming removed 3 bases from V and 5 bases from J; junction bases left unmatched: 7. CDR3 length: 15 amino acids. This chain's CDR3 is CASSYGTGRGTEAFF. CDR3 nucleotide sequence: TGTGCCAGCAGTTATGGGACAGGGCGAGGGACTGAAGCTTTCTTT.

This clone was observed a single time. The chain recombines TRBV21-1 with TRBJ1-1; no DNA check was done on the table's D call, TRBD1. TRBV21-1 constitutes a pseudogene. The CDR3 extends over 16 amino acids. CDR3 nucleotides: TGTGCCAGCAGCAAAGAGGTACGGACAGGGAGCACTGAAGCTTTCTTT. Translated, it gives CASSKEVRTGSTEAFF.

The CDR3 protein is CASSALTGGNTEAFF. CDR3 DNA sequence: TGTGCCAGCAGCGCCCTGACAGGGGGGAACACTGAAGCTTTCTTT. This chain joins TRBV6-1 and TRBJ1-1; TRBD1 matches 9 bases. This CDR3 spans 15 amino acids. From germline, CDR1 is MNHNS and CDR2 SASEGT. Trimming at V came to 6 bases and at J to 1 base, leaving 6 bases not matched to a gene.